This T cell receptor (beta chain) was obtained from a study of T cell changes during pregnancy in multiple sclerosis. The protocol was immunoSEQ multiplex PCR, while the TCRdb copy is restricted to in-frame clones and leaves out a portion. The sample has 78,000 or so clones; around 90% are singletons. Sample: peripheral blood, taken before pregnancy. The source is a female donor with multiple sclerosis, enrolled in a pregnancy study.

CDR3 DNA sequence: TGCAGCGTTGTCGGTGGGGGTAGGATCGGGGGCGAGCAGTACTTC. Protein product: CSVVGGGRIGGEQYF. V is TRBV29-1 and J is TRBJ2-7; weak D call: TRBD2 (6 bases). V was trimmed by 4 bases and J by 6 bases, leaving 22 bases between them. The length of the CDR3 is 15 residues. The V gene's germline CDR1 is SQVTM and CDR2 ANQGSEA.